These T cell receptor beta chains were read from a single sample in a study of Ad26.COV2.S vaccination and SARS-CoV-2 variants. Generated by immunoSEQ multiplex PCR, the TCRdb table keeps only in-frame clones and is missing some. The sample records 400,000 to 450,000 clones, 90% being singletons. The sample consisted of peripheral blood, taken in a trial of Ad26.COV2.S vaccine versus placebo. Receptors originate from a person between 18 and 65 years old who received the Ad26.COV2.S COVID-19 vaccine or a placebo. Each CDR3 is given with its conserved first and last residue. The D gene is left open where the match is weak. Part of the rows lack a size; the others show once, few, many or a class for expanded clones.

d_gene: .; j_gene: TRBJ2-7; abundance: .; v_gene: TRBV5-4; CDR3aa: CASSSRGPSYEQYF; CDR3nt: TGTGCCAGCAGCTCCAGGGGCCCCTCCTACGAGCAGTACTTC
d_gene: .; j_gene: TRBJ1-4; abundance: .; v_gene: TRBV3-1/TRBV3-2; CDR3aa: CASSQANNEKLFF; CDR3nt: TGTGCCAGCAGCCAGGCCAATAATGAAAAACTGTTTTTT
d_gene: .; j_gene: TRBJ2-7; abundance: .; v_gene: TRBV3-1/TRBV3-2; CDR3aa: CASSQLTGYEQYF; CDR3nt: TGTGCCAGCAGCCAACTTACAGGTTACGAGCAGTACTTC
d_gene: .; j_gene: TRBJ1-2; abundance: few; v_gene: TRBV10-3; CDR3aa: CAISDSSGWNGYTF; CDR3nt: TGTGCCATCAGTGACTCATCAGGGTGGAATGGCTACACCTTC
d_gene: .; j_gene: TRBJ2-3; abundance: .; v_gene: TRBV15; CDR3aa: CATSRVRGQYTDTQYF; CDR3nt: TGTGCCACCAGCAGAGTGCGGGGGCAATACACAGATACGCAGTATTTT
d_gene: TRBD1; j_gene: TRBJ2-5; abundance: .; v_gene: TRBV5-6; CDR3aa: CASSLDLGQGTETQYF; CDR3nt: TGTGCCAGCAGCTTGGATTTGGGACAGGGTACGGAGACCCAGTACTTC
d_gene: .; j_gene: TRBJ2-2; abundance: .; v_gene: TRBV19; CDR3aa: CASPDWNTGELFF; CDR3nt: TGTGCCAGTCCCGACTGGAACACCGGGGAGCTGTTTTTT
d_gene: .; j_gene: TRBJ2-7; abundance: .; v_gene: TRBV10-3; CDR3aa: CAISVGGYEQYF; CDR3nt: TGTGCCATCAGTGTCGGGGGCTACGAGCAGTACTTC
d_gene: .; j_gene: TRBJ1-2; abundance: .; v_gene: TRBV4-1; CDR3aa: CASSQDTGRPNYGYTF; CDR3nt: TGCGCCAGCAGCCAAGATACGGGACGGCCAAACTATGGCTACACCTTC
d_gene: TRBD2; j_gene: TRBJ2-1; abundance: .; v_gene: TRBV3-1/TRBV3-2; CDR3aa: CASSQDTSGGTYNEQFF; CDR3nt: TGTGCCAGCAGTCAGGACACTAGCGGAGGAACCTACAATGAGCAGTTCTTC
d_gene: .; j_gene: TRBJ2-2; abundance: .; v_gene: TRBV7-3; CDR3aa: CASSLNPGTNTGELFF; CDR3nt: TGTGCCAGCAGCTTAAATCCCGGGACGAACACCGGGGAGCTGTTTTTT
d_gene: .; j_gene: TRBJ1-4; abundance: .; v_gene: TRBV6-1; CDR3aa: CASSEQNEKLFF; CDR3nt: TGTGCCAGCAGTGAGCAGAATGAAAAACTGTTTTTT
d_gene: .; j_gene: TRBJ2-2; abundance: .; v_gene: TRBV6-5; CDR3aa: CASSYSGVGTGELFF; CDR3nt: TGTGCCAGCAGTTACTCAGGGGTAGGGACCGGGGAGCTGTTTTTT
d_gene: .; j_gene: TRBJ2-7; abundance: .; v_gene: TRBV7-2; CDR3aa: CASSLDWTAFYEQYF; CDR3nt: TGTGCCAGCAGCTTAGATTGGACAGCCTTCTACGAGCAGTACTTC
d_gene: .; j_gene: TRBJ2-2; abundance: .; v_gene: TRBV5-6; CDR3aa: CASSGPFRTGELFF; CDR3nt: TGTGCCAGCAGCGGCCCCTTTAGGACCGGGGAGCTGTTTTTT
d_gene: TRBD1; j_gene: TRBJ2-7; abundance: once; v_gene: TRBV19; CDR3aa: CASSPYRDSSSYEQYF; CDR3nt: TGTGCCAGTAGTCCGTACCGGGACAGCAGCTCCTACGAGCAGTACTTC
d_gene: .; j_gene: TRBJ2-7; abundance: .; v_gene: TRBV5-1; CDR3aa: CASSLAGIGEQYF; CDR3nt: TGCGCCAGCAGCTTGGCAGGGATCGGGGAGCAGTACTTC
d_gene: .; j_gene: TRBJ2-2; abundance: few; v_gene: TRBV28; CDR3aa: CASTRINTGELFF; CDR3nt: TGTGCCAGCACCCGGATCAACACCGGGGAGCTGTTTTTT
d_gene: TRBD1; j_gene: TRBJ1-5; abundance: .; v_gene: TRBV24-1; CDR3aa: CATSQGAEGQPQHF; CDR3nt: TGTGCCACCAGTCAGGGGGCTGAGGGGCAGCCCCAGCATTTT
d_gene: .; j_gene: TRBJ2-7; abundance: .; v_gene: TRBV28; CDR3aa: CAPVPGSRHEQYF; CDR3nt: TGTGCCCCCGTCCCGGGATCGAGGCACGAGCAGTACTTC
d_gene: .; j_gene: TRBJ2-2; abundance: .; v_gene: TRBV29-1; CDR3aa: CSVEFGSNTGELFF; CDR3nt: TGCAGCGTTGAATTCGGGAGTAACACCGGGGAGCTGTTTTTT
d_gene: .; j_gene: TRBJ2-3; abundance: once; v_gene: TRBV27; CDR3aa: CASSLWGSTDTQYF; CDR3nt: TGTGCCAGCAGTTTATGGGGCAGCACAGATACGCAGTATTTT
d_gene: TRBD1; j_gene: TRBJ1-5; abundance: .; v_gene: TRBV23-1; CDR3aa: CASSQPGQASRNQPQHF; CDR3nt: TGCGCCAGCAGTCAACCCGGACAGGCCAGTCGCAATCAGCCCCAGCATTTT
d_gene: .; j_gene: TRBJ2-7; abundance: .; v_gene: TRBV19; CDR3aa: CASSIVPGGNYEQYF; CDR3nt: TGTGCCAGTAGTATAGTCCCAGGGGGGAACTACGAGCAGTACTTC
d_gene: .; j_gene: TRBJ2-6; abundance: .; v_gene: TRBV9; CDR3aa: CASSVGWVSGANVLTF; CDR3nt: TGTGCCAGCAGCGTAGGGTGGGTTTCTGGGGCCAACGTCCTGACTTTC
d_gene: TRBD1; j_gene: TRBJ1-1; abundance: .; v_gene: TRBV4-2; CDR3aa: CASSHMRGQANTEAFF; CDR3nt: TGTGCCAGCAGTCACATGAGGGGACAGGCAAACACTGAAGCTTTCTTT
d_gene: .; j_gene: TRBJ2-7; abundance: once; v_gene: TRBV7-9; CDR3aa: CASSLERTGPYEQYF; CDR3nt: TGTGCCAGCAGCTTAGAGCGGACGGGACCATACGAGCAGTACTTC
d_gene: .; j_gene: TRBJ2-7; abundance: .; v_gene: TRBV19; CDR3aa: CASSTTGGVREQYF; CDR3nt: TGTGCCAGTAGTACGACAGGCGGGGTACGGGAGCAGTACTTC
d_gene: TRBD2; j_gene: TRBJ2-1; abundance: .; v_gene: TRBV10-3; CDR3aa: CAISYRGGRASNEQFF; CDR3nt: TGTGCCATCAGTTACAGGGGCGGGAGGGCCTCGAATGAGCAGTTCTTC
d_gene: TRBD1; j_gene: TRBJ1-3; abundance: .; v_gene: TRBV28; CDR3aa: CASSFPGQPRNTIYF; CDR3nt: TGTGCCAGCAGTTTTCCGGGACAGCCAAGAAACACCATATATTTT
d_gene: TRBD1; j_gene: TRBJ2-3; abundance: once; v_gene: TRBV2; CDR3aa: CASSALSGQGVDTQYF; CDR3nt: TGTGCCAGCAGCGCGTTGTCGGGACAGGGTGTAGATACGCAGTATTTT
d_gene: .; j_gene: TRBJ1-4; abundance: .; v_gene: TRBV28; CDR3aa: CASSNEGIGEKLFF; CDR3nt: TGTGCCAGCAGTAACGAAGGGATTGGGGAAAAACTGTTTTTT
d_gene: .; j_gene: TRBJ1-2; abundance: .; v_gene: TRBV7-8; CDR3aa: CASSLKQGGYTF; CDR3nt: TGTGCCAGCAGCTTAAAACAGGGTGGCTACACCTTC
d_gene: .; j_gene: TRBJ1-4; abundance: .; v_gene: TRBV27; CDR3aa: CASSLSGGFNEKLFF; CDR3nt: TGTGCCAGCAGTTTATCCGGAGGCTTTAATGAAAAACTGTTTTTT
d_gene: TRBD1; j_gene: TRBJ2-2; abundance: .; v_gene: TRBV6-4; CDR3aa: CASSTGTEGTGELFF; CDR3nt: TGTGCCAGCAGCACCGGGACAGAAGGGACCGGGGAGCTGTTTTTT
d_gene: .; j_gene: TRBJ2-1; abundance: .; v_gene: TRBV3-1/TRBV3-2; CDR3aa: CASSQVGSGFYNEQFF; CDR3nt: TGTGCCAGCAGCCAAGTAGGTAGCGGATTCTACAATGAGCAGTTCTTC
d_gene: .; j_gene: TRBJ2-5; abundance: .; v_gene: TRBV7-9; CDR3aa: CASSLGLTETQYF; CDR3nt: TGTGCCAGCAGCTTAGGACTGACGGAGACCCAGTACTTC
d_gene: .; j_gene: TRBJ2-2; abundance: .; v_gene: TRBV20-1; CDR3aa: CSASIRTGELFF; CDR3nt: TGCAGTGCTAGTATAAGGACCGGGGAGCTGTTTTTT
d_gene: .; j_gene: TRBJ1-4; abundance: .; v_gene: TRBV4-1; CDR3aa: CASSQDPGPREKLFF; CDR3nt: TGCGCCAGCAGCCAAGATCCGGGACCACGGGAAAAACTGTTTTTT
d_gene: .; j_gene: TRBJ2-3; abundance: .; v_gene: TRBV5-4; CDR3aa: CASSLTTSTDTQYF; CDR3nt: TGTGCCAGCAGCTTAACTACTAGCACAGATACGCAGTATTTT
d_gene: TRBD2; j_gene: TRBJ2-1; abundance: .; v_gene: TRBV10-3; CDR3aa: CAISPTSGSVNEQFF; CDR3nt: TGTGCCATCAGCCCGACTAGCGGGAGTGTAAATGAGCAGTTCTTC
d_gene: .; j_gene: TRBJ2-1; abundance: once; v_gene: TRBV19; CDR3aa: CASQQADNEQFF; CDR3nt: TGTGCCAGCCAACAGGCGGACAATGAGCAGTTCTTC
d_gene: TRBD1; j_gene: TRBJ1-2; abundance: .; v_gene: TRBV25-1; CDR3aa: CASSKQGAGNYGYTF; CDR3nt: TGTGCCAGCAGTAAACAGGGGGCCGGTAACTATGGCTACACCTTC
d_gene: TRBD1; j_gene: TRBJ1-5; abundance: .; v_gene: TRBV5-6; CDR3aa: CASSFRDRAYSNQPQHF; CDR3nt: TGTGCCAGCAGCTTTAGGGACAGAGCTTATAGCAATCAGCCCCAGCATTTT
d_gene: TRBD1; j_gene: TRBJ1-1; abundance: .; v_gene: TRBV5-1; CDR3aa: CASSSGTGMNTEAFF; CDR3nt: TGCGCCAGCAGCTCCGGGACAGGGATGAACACTGAAGCTTTCTTT
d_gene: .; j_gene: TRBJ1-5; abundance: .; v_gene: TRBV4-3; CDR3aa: CASSQQVDSNQPQHF; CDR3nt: TGCGCCAGCAGCCAACAAGTAGATAGCAATCAGCCCCAGCATTTT
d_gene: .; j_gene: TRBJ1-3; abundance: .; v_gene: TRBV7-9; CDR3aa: CASSLAVGGSGNTIYF; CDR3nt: TGTGCCAGCAGCTTAGCGGTAGGGGGCTCTGGAAACACCATATATTTT
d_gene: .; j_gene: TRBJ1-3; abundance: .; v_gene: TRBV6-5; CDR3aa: CASSRRDPGNTIYF; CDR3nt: TGTGCCAGCAGTCGCAGGGATCCTGGAAACACCATATATTTT
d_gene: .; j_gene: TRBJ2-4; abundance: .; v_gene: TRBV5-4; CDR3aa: CASSLPGTAKNIQYF; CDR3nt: TGTGCCAGCAGCTTGCCTGGGACAGCCAAAAACATTCAGTACTTC
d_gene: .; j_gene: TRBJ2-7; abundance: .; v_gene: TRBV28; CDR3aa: CASSFGADGLFEQYF; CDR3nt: TGTGCCAGCAGTTTCGGCGCTGATGGGTTATTCGAGCAGTACTTC
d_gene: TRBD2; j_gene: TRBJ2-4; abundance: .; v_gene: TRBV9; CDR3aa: CASSAGPPSGIDNIQYF; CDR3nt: TGTGCCAGCAGCGCGGGGCCCCCTAGCGGGATTGATAACATTCAGTACTTC
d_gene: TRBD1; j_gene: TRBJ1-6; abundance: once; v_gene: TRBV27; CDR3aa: CASSFRGTGGSSYNSPLHF; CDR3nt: TGTGCCAGCAGTTTCCGCGGGACAGGGGGGAGCTCCTATAATTCACCCCTCCACTTT
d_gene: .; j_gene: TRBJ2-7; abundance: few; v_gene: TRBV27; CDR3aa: CASGYEQYF; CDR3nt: TGTGCCAGCGGGTACGAGCAGTACTTC
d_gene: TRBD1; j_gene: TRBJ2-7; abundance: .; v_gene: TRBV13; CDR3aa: CASSIGTGDEQYF; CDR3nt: TGTGCCAGCAGCATCGGGACAGGGGACGAGCAGTACTTC
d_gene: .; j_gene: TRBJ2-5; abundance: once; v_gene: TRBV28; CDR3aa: CASSLSAQGRDQETQYF; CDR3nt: TGTGCCAGCAGTTTATCAGCGCAGGGAAGAGACCAAGAGACCCAGTACTTC
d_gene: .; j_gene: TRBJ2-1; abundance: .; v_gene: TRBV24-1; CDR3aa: CATSDLFEGEQFF; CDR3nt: TGTGCCACCAGTGATTTGTTCGAAGGTGAGCAGTTCTTC
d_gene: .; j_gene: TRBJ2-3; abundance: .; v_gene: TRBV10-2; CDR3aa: CASSESGRGVYGDTQYF; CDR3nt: TGCGCCAGCAGTGAGTCGGGCAGAGGAGTCTACGGAGATACGCAGTATTTT
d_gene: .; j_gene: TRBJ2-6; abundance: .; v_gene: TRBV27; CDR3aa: CASSSRRGLSIPPLSGANVLTF; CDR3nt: TGTGCCAGCAGTTCCCGCCGGGGGCTGAGCATACCGCCTCTCTCTGGGGCCAACGTCCTGACTTTC